The entry below describes one T cell receptor beta chain. What antigen it recognizes has not been identified. Per-base qualities were not stored, and no clone one base away is much larger. The immunoSEQ Assay, a bias-controlled multiplex PCR, was used to amplify TCRbeta CDR3 regions from genomic DNA. The authors' analysis ran thus. Nucleated cell counts per sample were estimated from amplification of reference gene primers within the assay. To quantify the absolute abundance of each unique TCRbeta CDR3 rearrangement, sequence reads were collapsed and filtered. Productive Simpson clonality was computed per sample as the square root of Simpson's diversity index over productive rearrangements. TCRdb mirrors the immuneACCESS table, restricted to in-frame sequences. Some clones are absent from its copies; in checked studies, under half trace to an unresolved V gene, and the reason for the others is unknown. The V and J calls and the clone size are those of that table, but D and trimming were determined from the DNA. For this sample there are 250,000 or so clones; 70% to 90% appear just once. The ten largest make up approximately 6.3% of the sample.

From the cysteine up to the phenylalanine, the CDR3 has a length of 14 residues. Only the CDR3 region is kept as DNA, spanning 42 bases read in frame from base 1. Taken from the germline V gene, the CDR1 and CDR2 loops are SGHTA and FQGNSA. V trim: 4 bases; J trim: 3 bases; unmatched bases: 2. The data originate from a study of blood T cell repertoires in COVID-19 (dated by TCRdb to the early 2020s). A note on the overall study: Samples covering the acute and convalescent phases of COVID-19 were provided by collaborators in the United States, Italy and Spain. The prospective study material was composed of cDNA or gDNA derived from T cells, B-cell-depleted T cells, or PBMCs. Deeply sampled blood TCRbeta repertoires from subjects exposed to, actively infected with, or recovered from COVID-19 were included in the dataset. The repertoires were made available in a free public database intended to serve as a resource for research on the immune response to SARS-CoV-2. The samples were drawn from two sources: the first 160 participants of the ongoing ImmuneRACE study, and 1,200 or so subjects contributed by 6 global collaborators. Nearly every sample came with metadata listing a de-identified subject ID, COVID-19 status, age in years and sex. Where available, HLA class I and class II types were taken from metadata supplied by the sample provider and were not determined by assay-based typing. Summary of the overall study and its limitations: Clinical and demographic metadata were provided uncurated, with the amount varying by source and participant.

Each collaborating institution followed its own protocols to collect whole blood in K2EDTA tubes. For TCRbeta analysis, collaborator samples were shipped as frozen whole blood, as isolated PBMCs, or as DNA extracted from either sample type. Recombination linked TRBV7-2 to TRBJ1-3; 8 bases in between match TRBD1. The receptor was isolated from a woman aged 55-75 years with active or convalescent COVID-19. Sequenced input: peripheral blood. The CDR3 region reads CASSSDRGGNTIYF. The base sequence is TGTGCCAGCAGCTCTGACAGGGGTGGAAACACCATATATTTT.